Sequencing of this T cell receptor (beta chain) was carried out in a study of blood T cell repertoires in COVID-19. Libraries were prepared by immunoSEQ multiplex PCR; TCRdb keeps only in-frame clonotypes and omits some of them. The repertoire holds fewer than 65,000 clones, with under 95% as singletons. Germline values: CDR1 MNHNS, CDR2 SASEGT. V was shortened by 2 bases and J by 2 bases, with 13 bases between the two germline ends. CDR3 length: 16 residues. The chain carries TRBV6-1 and TRBJ1-5; D is possibly TRBD1 (5 bases). This receptor was taken from a man in his forties or fifties with acute or convalescent COVID-19. Material: peripheral blood. The CDR3: CASSETRGRGNQPQHF. The CDR3 coding sequence is TGTGCCAGCAGTGAAACAAGGGGCCGCGGCAATCAGCCCCAGCATTTT.